This T cell receptor (beta chain) was captured by sequencing in a study of cytomegalovirus exposure and HLA in healthy donors. Primers for the PCR totalled 60 Vbeta and 13 Jbeta. The assay was immunoSEQ multiplex PCR, and TCRdb's table has in-frame clones only and misses some. The table records around 140,000 clones, just under 80% of them present only once. This CDR3 is 17 amino acids long. Germline trimming cut 5 bases from V and 0 bases from J; bases unmatched to any gene: 9. Germline CDR1 reads SGHTA; CDR2 reads FQGNSA. This clonotype was obtained from a male donor in good health and CMV-seronegative. This chain links TRBV7-2 with TRBJ2-3, with 9 nucleotides matching TRBD2. Sequencing was performed on PBMCs. The CDR3 sequence: CASSIRGGGASTDTQYF. The CDR3 DNA reads TGTGCCAGCAGCATTCGGGGCGGGGGGGCTAGCACAGATACGCAGTATTTT.